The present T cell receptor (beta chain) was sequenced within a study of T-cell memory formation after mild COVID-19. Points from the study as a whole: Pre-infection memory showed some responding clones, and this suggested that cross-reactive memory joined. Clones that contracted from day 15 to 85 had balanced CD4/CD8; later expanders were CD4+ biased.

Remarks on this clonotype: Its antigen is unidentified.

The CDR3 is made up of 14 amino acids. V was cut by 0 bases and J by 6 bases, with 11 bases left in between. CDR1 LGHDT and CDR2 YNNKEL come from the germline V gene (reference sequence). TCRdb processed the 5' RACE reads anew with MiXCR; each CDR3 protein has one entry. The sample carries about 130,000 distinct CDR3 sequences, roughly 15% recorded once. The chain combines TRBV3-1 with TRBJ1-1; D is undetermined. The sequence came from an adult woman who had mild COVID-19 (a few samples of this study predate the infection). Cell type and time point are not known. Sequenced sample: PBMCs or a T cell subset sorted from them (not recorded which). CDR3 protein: CASSQDVAFPEAFF. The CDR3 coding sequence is TGTGCCAGCAGCCAAGATGTGGCATTTCCTGAAGCTTTCTTT.